This TCR beta chain was recovered during a study of cytomegalovirus exposure and HLA in healthy donors. PCR involved 60 Vbeta and 13 Jbeta primers. Only in-frame clones appear in the TCRdb table, and some are missing; sequencing was by immunoSEQ multiplex PCR. This sample's table reports approximately 110,000 clones. V was clipped by 2 bases and J by 10 bases; unmatched bases: 9. The germline CDR1 and CDR2 sequences are MNHEY and SVGAGI. The CDR3 is made up of 15 amino acids. The sequencing sample was made of PBMCs. This TCR was recovered from a man aged 40-49 years in good health and CMV-seronegative. The chain links TRBV6-5 to TRBJ2-1; 9 nucleotides align to TRBD2. This CDR3 is CASSYRLAGHGEQFF. For the CDR3, the DNA is TGTGCCAGCAGTTACCGGCTAGCGGGGCACGGAGAGCAGTTCTTC.